These T cell receptor beta chains were read from a single sample in a study of OX40 agonist ivuxolimab in advanced cancers. The data were produced by immunoSEQ multiplex PCR, yet TCRdb's version contains in-frame clones alone and is incomplete. The top ten hold 0.8% to 1% of the sample, which has 60,000 or so clones, 86% seen once. Sequences were derived from CD4+ or CD8+ T cells sorted from blood, sampled in a trial of the OX40 agonist ivuxolimab. The receptors shown here come from an adult with an advanced solid tumor such as melanoma, head and neck, liver or kidney cancer. The CDR3 runs from the conserved cysteine through the conserved F or W. Each record gives: J gene, clone size, D gene, V gene, CDR3 DNA, CDR3 protein. A D gene is named only where the DNA matches it firmly. Clone size is given for some rows only: seen once, a few or many times, or a class if the clone is expanded.

j_call: TRBJ1-5
clone_size: -
d_call: TRBD1
v_call: TRBV18
cdr3_nt: TGTGCCAGCTCGGGGACAGGGGGCAATCAGCCCCAGCATTTT
cdr3_aa: CASSGTGGNQPQHF

j_call: TRBJ2-7
clone_size: -
d_call: -
v_call: TRBV6-5
cdr3_nt: TGTGCCAGCAGTACACTCTACGAGCAGTACTTC
cdr3_aa: CASSTLYEQYF

j_call: TRBJ1-1
clone_size: -
d_call: TRBD1
v_call: TRBV9
cdr3_nt: TGTGCCAGCAGCGACGACAGGGTTCTTGGGTTATCTGAAGCTTTCTTT
cdr3_aa: CASSDDRVLGLSEAFF

j_call: TRBJ2-5
clone_size: -
d_call: TRBD2
v_call: TRBV12-5
cdr3_nt: TGTGCTAGTGGTTTGGCCCGACTAGCGGAACAAGAGACCCAGTACTTC
cdr3_aa: CASGLARLAEQETQYF

j_call: TRBJ1-2
clone_size: -
d_call: -
v_call: TRBV5-8
cdr3_nt: TGTGCCAGCAGCCAAGATCAGGGTACTAACTATGGCTACACCTTC
cdr3_aa: CASSQDQGTNYGYTF

j_call: TRBJ1-5
clone_size: -
d_call: -
v_call: TRBV28
cdr3_nt: TGTGCCAGCAGTTTATCTTCGGGGGGCGCGAGTCAGCCCCAGCATTTT
cdr3_aa: CASSLSSGGASQPQHF

j_call: TRBJ1-5
clone_size: -
d_call: -
v_call: TRBV19
cdr3_nt: TGTGCCAGTAGTATACCCCCCATCGGGGGTAGCAATCAGCCCCAGCATTTT
cdr3_aa: CASSIPPIGGSNQPQHF

j_call: TRBJ2-4
clone_size: -
d_call: TRBD2
v_call: TRBV14
cdr3_nt: TGTGCCAGCAGCCAACCGGGAGGGTTGCGAAACATTCAGTACTTC
cdr3_aa: CASSQPGGLRNIQYF

j_call: TRBJ2-7
clone_size: -
d_call: TRBD2
v_call: TRBV6-1
cdr3_nt: TGTGCCAGCAGTGAAGAGCGGGGGTGGAGGTACGAGCAGTACTTC
cdr3_aa: CASSEERGWRYEQYF

j_call: TRBJ1-5
clone_size: once
d_call: -
v_call: TRBV27
cdr3_nt: TGTGCCAGCTCCCCAGGCCGGGGTCAGCCCCAGCATTTT
cdr3_aa: CASSPGRGQPQHF

j_call: TRBJ2-5
clone_size: -
d_call: TRBD2
v_call: TRBV14
cdr3_nt: TGTGCCAGCAGCCAAGTGAGGACTAGCGGGGAACTACAAGAGACCCAGTACTTC
cdr3_aa: CASSQVRTSGELQETQYF

j_call: TRBJ2-1
clone_size: few
d_call: -
v_call: TRBV7-8
cdr3_nt: TGTGCCAGCAGCTTAGGTGGGGCGACCAATCTGGGGCAGTTCTTC
cdr3_aa: CASSLGGATNLGQFF

j_call: TRBJ1-2
clone_size: once
d_call: -
v_call: TRBV4-1
cdr3_nt: TGCGCCAGCAGCCAAGGGGTTCAGGGGTTTAACTATGGCTACACCTTC
cdr3_aa: CASSQGVQGFNYGYTF

j_call: TRBJ2-7
clone_size: -
d_call: TRBD2
v_call: TRBV7-2
cdr3_nt: TGTGCCAGCAAGGAAGCGGGGGGCCTTAGCTCCTACGAGCAGTACTTC
cdr3_aa: CASKEAGGLSSYEQYF

j_call: TRBJ2-4
clone_size: -
d_call: TRBD1
v_call: TRBV5-4
cdr3_nt: TGTGCCAGCAGCTTAGACAGGGGTTATAACATTCAGTACTTC
cdr3_aa: CASSLDRGYNIQYF

j_call: TRBJ2-3
clone_size: -
d_call: TRBD1
v_call: TRBV11-2
cdr3_nt: TGTGCCAGCAGCTTAGGACAGGGAACCACTACAGATACGCAGTATTTT
cdr3_aa: CASSLGQGTTTDTQYF

j_call: TRBJ2-7
clone_size: -
d_call: -
v_call: TRBV2
cdr3_nt: TGTGCCAGCAGAGAACGTTCCGGGACACTCTCCTACGAGCAGTACTTC
cdr3_aa: CASRERSGTLSYEQYF

j_call: TRBJ2-5
clone_size: -
d_call: TRBD2
v_call: TRBV9
cdr3_nt: TGTGCCAGCAGCGCCGGGACTAGCGGGGGGGGGACCCAGTACTTC
cdr3_aa: CASSAGTSGGGTQYF

j_call: TRBJ1-1
clone_size: once
d_call: -
v_call: TRBV7-8
cdr3_nt: TGTGCCAGCAGCTTAGGGGCGACTGAAGCTTTCTTT
cdr3_aa: CASSLGATEAFF

j_call: TRBJ2-7
clone_size: -
d_call: -
v_call: TRBV5-4
cdr3_nt: TGTGCCAGCAGCCTGAATGGGCACGGCTCCTACGAGCAGTACTTC
cdr3_aa: CASSLNGHGSYEQYF

j_call: TRBJ1-3
clone_size: -
d_call: -
v_call: TRBV12-5
cdr3_nt: TGTGCTAGTGGTTTGCGCGCCAGCTCTGGAAACACCATATATTTT
cdr3_aa: CASGLRASSGNTIYF

j_call: TRBJ1-4
clone_size: -
d_call: -
v_call: TRBV5-1
cdr3_nt: TGCGCCAGCAGCTTGGGCCTACAGGGAGTTGGGGAAAAACTGTTTTTT
cdr3_aa: CASSLGLQGVGEKLFF